This T cell receptor (beta chain) derives from a study of blood T cell repertoires in COVID-19. Across the study: Material from acute and convalescent COVID-19 was sourced from the United States, Italy and Spain. PBMCs, B-cell-depleted T cells, or T cells provided the cDNA or gDNA that made up the material.

Germline V gene data show CDR1 as MGHRA and CDR2 as YSYEKL. V lost 0 bases and J 3 bases, leaving 20 bases between the germline ends. The CDR3 has 19 residues. The authors' processing: Scientists estimated how many nucleated cells there were by amplifying reference gene primers. Profiling relied on immunoSEQ multiplex PCR, and the TCRdb table lists in-frame clones only, not all of them. V and J calls and clone size come straight from that table; D and trimming were deduced from the DNA. The repertoire has about 90,000 clones, 91% of them found once; the top ten carry 2.3%. Sequencing input: peripheral blood. The chain is built from TRBV4-1 and TRBJ2-2, with D possibly matching TRBD2 (5 bases). The TCR was taken from a human donor with active COVID-19. The donor label of this sample is uncertain. The CDR3 region has the DNA TGCGCCAGCAGCCAAGAACCTCCGGCAAATCTAGCCTACACCGGGGAGCTGTTTTTT. Translated: CASSQEPPANLAYTGELFF.